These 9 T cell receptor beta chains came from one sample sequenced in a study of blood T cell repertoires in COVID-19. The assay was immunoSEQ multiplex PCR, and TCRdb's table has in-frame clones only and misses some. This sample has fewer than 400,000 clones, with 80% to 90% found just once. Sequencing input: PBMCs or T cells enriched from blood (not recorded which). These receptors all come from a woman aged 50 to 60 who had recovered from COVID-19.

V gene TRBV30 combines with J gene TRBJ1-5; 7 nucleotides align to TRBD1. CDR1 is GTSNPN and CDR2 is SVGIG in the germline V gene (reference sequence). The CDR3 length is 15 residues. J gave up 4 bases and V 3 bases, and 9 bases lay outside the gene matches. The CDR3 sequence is CAWSIKTGRNQPQHF. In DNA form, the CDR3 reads TGTGCCTGGAGCATCAAGACAGGGAGGAATCAGCCCCAGCATTTT.

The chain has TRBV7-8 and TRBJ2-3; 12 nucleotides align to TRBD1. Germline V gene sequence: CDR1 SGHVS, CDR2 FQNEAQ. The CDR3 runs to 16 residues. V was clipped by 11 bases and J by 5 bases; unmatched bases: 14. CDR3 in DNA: TGTGCCGGGTCGGGCGGGACAGGGGGCTTGATAGATACGCAGTATTTT. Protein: CAGSGGTGGLIDTQYF.

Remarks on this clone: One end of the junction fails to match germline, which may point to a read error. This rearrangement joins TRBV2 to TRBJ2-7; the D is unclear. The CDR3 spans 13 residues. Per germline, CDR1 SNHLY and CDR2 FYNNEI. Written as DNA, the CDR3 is TGTGCCAGCAGAGAAGATTTAGATTACGAGCAGTACTTC. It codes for CASREDLDYEQYF. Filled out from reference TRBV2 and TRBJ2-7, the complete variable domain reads EPEVTQTPSHQVTQMGQEVILRCVPISNHLYFYWYRQILGQKVEFLVSFYNNEISEKSEIFDDQFSVERPDGSNFTLKIRSTKLEDSAMYFCASREDLDYEQYFGPGTRLTVT.

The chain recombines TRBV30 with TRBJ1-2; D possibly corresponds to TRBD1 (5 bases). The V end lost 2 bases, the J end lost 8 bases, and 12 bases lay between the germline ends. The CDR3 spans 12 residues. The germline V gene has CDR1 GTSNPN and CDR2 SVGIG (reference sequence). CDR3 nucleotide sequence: TGTGCCTGGAGTTCCGGCGGGGGAGGCTACACCTTC. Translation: CAWSSGGGGYTF.

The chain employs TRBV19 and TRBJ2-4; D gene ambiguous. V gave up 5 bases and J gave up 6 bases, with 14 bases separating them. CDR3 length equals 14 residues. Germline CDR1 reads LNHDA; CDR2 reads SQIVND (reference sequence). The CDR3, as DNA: TGTGCCAGTAGTGACTTCTCCTGGCCAAACATTCAGTACTTC. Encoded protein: CASSDFSWPNIQYF.

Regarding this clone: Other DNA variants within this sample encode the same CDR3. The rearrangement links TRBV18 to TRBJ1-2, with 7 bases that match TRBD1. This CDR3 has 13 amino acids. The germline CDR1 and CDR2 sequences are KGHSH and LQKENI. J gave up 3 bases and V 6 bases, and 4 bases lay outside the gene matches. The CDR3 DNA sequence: TGTGCCAGCTCCCCAGACAGGGACTATGGCTACACCTTC. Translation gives CASSPDRDYGYTF.

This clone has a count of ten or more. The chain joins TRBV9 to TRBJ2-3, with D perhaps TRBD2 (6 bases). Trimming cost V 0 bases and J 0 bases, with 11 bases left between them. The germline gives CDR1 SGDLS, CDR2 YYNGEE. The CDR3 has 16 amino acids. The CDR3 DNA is TGTGCCAGCAGCGTAGGATGGGGGACTAGCACAGATACGCAGTATTTT. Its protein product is CASSVGWGTSTDTQYF.

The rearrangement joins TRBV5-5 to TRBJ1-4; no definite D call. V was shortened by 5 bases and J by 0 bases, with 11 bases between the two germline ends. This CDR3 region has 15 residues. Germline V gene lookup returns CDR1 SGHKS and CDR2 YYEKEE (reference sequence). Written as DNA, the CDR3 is TGTGCCAGCAGACCTCCGGGGTCAACTAATGAAAAACTGTTTTTT. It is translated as CASRPPGSTNEKLFF.

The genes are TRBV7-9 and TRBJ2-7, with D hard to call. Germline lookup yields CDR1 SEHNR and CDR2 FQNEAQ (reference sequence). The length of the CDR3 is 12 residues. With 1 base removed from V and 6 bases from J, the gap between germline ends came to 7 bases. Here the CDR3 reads CASSLVLSEQYF. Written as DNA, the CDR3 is TGTGCCAGCAGCTTAGTCCTATCCGAGCAGTACTTC.